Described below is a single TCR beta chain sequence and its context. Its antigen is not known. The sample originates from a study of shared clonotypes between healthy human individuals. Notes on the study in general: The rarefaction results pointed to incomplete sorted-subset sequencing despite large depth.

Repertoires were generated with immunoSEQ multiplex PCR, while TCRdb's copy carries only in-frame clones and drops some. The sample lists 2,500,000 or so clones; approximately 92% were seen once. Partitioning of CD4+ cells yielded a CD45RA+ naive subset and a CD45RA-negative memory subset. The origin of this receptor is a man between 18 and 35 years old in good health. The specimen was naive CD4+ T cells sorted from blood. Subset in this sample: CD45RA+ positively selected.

The CDR3 nucleotides read TGTGCCAGCATTTCCTGGGCAGGGTCCACCGGGGAGCTGTTTTTT. Protein: CASISWAGSTGELFF. The rearrangement links TRBV6-5 to TRBJ2-2; possible D gene TRBD1, 5 bases. This CDR3 has 15 residues. Germline CDR1 MNHEY, CDR2 SVGAGI. With 7 bases removed from V and 4 bases from J, the gap between germline ends came to 16 bases.